Detailed here is one TCR beta chain. Its antigen has not been determined. Within one base of it there is no much larger clone, and no base qualities were kept. Based on the germline V gene, the CDR1 and CDR2 sequences are SNHLY and FYNNEI. V drops 3 bases and J drops 2 bases, leaving 8 bases in between. Taken from cysteine to phenylalanine, the CDR3 has 13 residues. Just CDR3 DNA is preserved here, 39 bases in frame from base 1. The sample belongs to a study of CD8 T cells in Susac syndrome (dated by TCRdb to the late 2010s). Concerning the study at large: Of the Susac syndrome patients who were sequenced, over five had clinically active disease and about 8 were in clinical remission. CD8+ T cell repertoire clonality was compared between fewer than 13 healthy donors, about 14 Susac syndrome patients and fewer than 19 multiple sclerosis patients. At blood withdrawal, Susac syndrome patients were either therapy-naive, taking corticosteroids (in some cases with IVIg as well), or taking IVIg alone. Repertoire sequencing was used to test whether CD8+ T cell activation and differentiation in Susac syndrome was antigen driven. What the work shows at the level of the full study, not this receptor alone: In the total CD8+ and CD8+ TEMRA repertoires, more than 15 and five Susac-specific public clones, respectively, were identified. The number of individuals in the TCR sequencing and HLA analysis was recognized as being relatively small. Clonal expansion was observed in Susac syndrome CD8+ repertoires, with the highest expansion in CD8+ TEMRA cells and greater expansion in clinically active than in remitting patients.

Peripheral blood CD8+ and CD4+ T cells from healthy donors, Susac syndrome patients and multiple sclerosis patients were profiled using high-throughput TCR beta sequencing. Recently defined diagnostic criteria for definite or probable disease were met by the Susac syndrome patients. Bulk CD8+ and CD4+ T cells were purified by magnetic negative isolation, while CD8+ TEMRA cells were enriched using FACS. Blood was drawn into EDTA tubes, processed within 24 hours, and PBMCs were isolated by density gradient centrifugation. PBMCs intended for TCR sequencing were cryopreserved in liquid nitrogen and were subsequently thawed in a 37 degrees C water bath. A purity of at least 90% was achieved for sorted or isolated CD4+, CD8+ and CD8+ TEMRA cells. RNA was extracted with the RNeasy kit and about 0.5 to 1 ug was reverse transcribed using random hexamers. The immunoSEQ multiplex PCR assay, covering 54 Vbeta and 13 Jbeta segments, was used to amplify TCR beta CDR3 regions. To correct PCR amplification bias, a synthetic template baseline was used for both primer optimization and computational correction. For the original study's pipeline: Reads were annotated to V, D and J genes according to IMGT and were analyzed with immunoSEQ Analyzer, with only productive sequences retained. Clonality was calculated as one minus the Shannon entropy normalized by log2 of the number of productive unique sequences. Public and private clones were assessed among the 100 most prevalent clones of each patient and control. Clones were defined as Susac-specific when absent from the healthy and MS cohorts, from about a thousand published viral clones and from other ImmuneACCESS disease sequences. TCRdb trimmed the raw reads at Q25, called clones with MiXCR and kept productive beta chains. Each record represents a unique CDR3 protein, reported with the most common genes and DNA among its rows. The authors' filters were not applied to this entry. Counted in this sample were about 190,000 distinct CDR3 sequences; 85% to 95% of them appeared once. About 0.15% of the sample belongs to the ten largest clones.

The rearranged segments are TRBV2 and TRBJ2-7; 5 matching bases give a weak D call of TRBD2. Sequencing was performed on CD8+ T cells from PBMCs. The TCR comes from a human donor with Susac syndrome. Read as DNA, the sequence is TGTGCCAGCAGTGAGGGAGCAACCTACGAGCAGTACTTC. Its coded protein is CASSEGATYEQYF. With the portions outside the CDR3 filled from the reference TRBV2 and TRBJ2-7 genes, the complete variable region becomes EPEVTQTPSHQVTQMGQEVILRCVPISNHLYFYWYRQILGQKVEFLVSFYNNEISEKSEIFDDQFSVERPDGSNFTLKIRSTKLEDSAMYFCASSEGATYEQYFGPGTRLTVT.